The 13 T cell receptor beta chains below come from one sample, sequenced in a study of beta chain features in type 1 diabetes listed by TCRdb under 2018. The research as a whole found: Type 1 diabetes patients showed a moderate but significant shortening of TCRB CDR3 length in all four CD4+ subsets.

These receptors are not linked to any known antigen. The method behind the library was the immunoSEQ multiplex PCR assay. The entire isolated RNA was reverse transcribed using the High Capacity cDNA Reverse Transcription Kit, and thus expressed TCRB transcripts were sequenced. Drawn from immuneACCESS, this table holds only the in-frame rearrangements with V and J called that TCRdb kept. Clones are partly lost; checked studies trace under half to an unresolved V gene and leave the rest unexplained. In all, the sample holds under 250,000 clones, and about 15% of those were seen once. The ten largest clonotypes hold approximately 0.018% of the sample. The sample comprised naive CD4+ T cells from blood. In light of the paper, this sample's cell subset or site label describes: true naive CD4+ T cells. These receptors came from a man aged 25-45 years with type 1 diabetes.

This clone occurred a few times. The chain couples TRBV25-1 to TRBJ2-7; maybe TRBD1 (6 bases). The germline gives CDR1 MGHDK, CDR2 SYGVNS. CDR3 length equals 14 residues. V was shortened by 1 base and J by 3 bases, with 10 bases between the two germline ends. The CDR3 DNA reads as TGTGCCAGCAGTGAATTGGAACAGGGCTACGAGCAGTACTTC. Encoded protein: CASSELEQGYEQYF.

The J gene is TRBJ2-5, the V gene TRBV6-1, with D maybe TRBD2 (6 bases). The V and J ends lost 1 base and 7 bases respectively, with 19 bases between them. The V gene's germline CDR1 is MNHNS and CDR2 SASEGT. The CDR3 totals 16 residues. In DNA form, the CDR3 reads TGTGCCAGCAGTGAAGAGTTCCTAGCGCCTCCAGGGACCCAGTACTTC. It yields the protein CASSEEFLAPPGTQYF.

This clone turned up a few times. The chain employs TRBV19 and TRBJ2-5; 8 nucleotides match TRBD2. V lost 5 bases to trimming and J lost 5 bases; unmatched junction nucleotides: 4. CDR3 length: 13 amino acids. Germline loops: CDR1 LNHDA, CDR2 SQIVND (reference sequence). This chain's CDR3 is CASSPGTRETQYF. Written as DNA, the CDR3 is TGTGCCAGTAGTCCCGGGACTAGGGAGACCCAGTACTTC.

This sequence joins TRBV9 and TRBJ2-1; 11 bases match TRBD2. There are 16 residues in the CDR3. Germline assignment: CDR1 SGDLS and CDR2 YYNGEE. V was clipped by 3 bases and J by 4 bases; unmatched bases: 6. The CDR3 DNA follows: TGTGCCAGCAGCGGCCCCGGGACTAGCGGTTACAATGAGCAGTTCTTC. As protein: CASSGPGTSGYNEQFF.

This rearrangement joins TRBV11-2 to TRBJ2-2; 8 bases line up with TRBD1. This CDR3 region has 13 residues. The germline gives CDR1 SGHAT, CDR2 FQNNGV. V lost 5 bases, J lost 8 bases, and 4 bases stayed unmatched. CDR3 DNA: TGTGCCAGCAGCCCGGACAGGGAAGGGGAGCTGTTTTTT. This sequence encodes CASSPDREGELFF.

This clone was seen more than once but under ten times. The V gene is TRBV15, the J gene TRBJ2-3; no clear D. Trimming removed 0 bases at V and 6 bases at J, with 7 bases between. The CDR3 contains 13 residues. Germline values: CDR1 LNHNV, CDR2 YYDKDF (reference sequence). CDR3 bases: TGTGCCACCAGCAGAGATCGGAGTGATACGCAGTATTTT. Residues: CATSRDRSDTQYF.

This chain links TRBV6-5 with TRBJ1-1; D unresolved. This CDR3 spans 14 amino acids. Trimming took 4 bases from V and 3 from J, leaving 12 bases between them. Germline CDR1 reads MNHEY; CDR2 reads SVGAGI. The CDR3 DNA is TGTGCCAGCAGTTCCCTGTACCGGGACACTGAAGCTTTCTTT. Amino acids: CASSSLYRDTEAFF.

This clone was observed a few times. J is TRBJ2-1 and V is TRBV6-1; 7 bases map to TRBD1. V shed 6 bases and J 9 bases; nucleotides not matched to a gene: 11. The CDR3 is 14 amino acids. Germline V gene data show CDR1 as MNHNS and CDR2 as SASEGT. As DNA, the CDR3 is TGTGCCAGCAGACCACCTTTGACAGGGCGTGAGCAGTTCTTC. This encodes CASRPPLTGREQFF.

This clone was counted only a few times. CDR3 residues: CASSSWGQQETQYF. The CDR3 bases are TGTGCCAGCAGCTCCTGGGGACAGCAAGAGACCCAGTACTTC. The V call is TRBV7-6, the J call TRBJ2-5; 7 bases align to TRBD1. Germline lookup yields CDR1 SGHVS and CDR2 FNYEAQ. The junction had 4 bases not matched to a gene; V was cut back by 4 bases and J by 2 bases. The CDR3 totals 14 residues.

The chain combines TRBV30 with TRBJ1-4, with 8 bases fitting TRBD1. Looked up from germline, CDR1 is GTSNPN and CDR2 is SVGIG (reference sequence). CDR3 size: 14 residues. V gave up 4 bases and J gave up 8 bases; unmatched junction bases: 9. Here the CDR3 DNA reads TGTGCCTGGAATCCACGGACAGGGAACGAAAAACTGTTTTTT. Residues: CAWNPRTGNEKLFF. The full variable domain, in which reference TRBV30 and TRBJ1-4 provide the parts outside the CDR3, is SQTIHQWPATLVQPVGSPLSLECTVEGTSNPNLYWYRQAAGRGLQLLFYSVGIGQISSEVPQNLSASRPQDRQFILSSKKLLLSDSGFYLCAWNPRTGNEKLFFGSGTQLSVL.

The genes are TRBV19 and TRBJ2-7, with D possibly TRBD1 on 5 matching bases. In germline, CDR1 is LNHDA, CDR2 SQIVND (reference sequence). The CDR3 sequence is 13 residues long. Trimming took off 9 bases at V and 0 bases at J, with 12 bases between the two ends. The CDR3 nucleotides read TGTGCCAGCTCACAGGTGACCTCCTACGAGCAGTACTTC. As protein: CASSQVTSYEQYF.

This CDR3 is CASSYGHGAYEQYF. CDR3 nucleotides: TGTGCCAGCAGTTACGGTCACGGAGCCTACGAGCAGTACTTC. The gene calls are TRBV6-6 and TRBJ2-7, with D unclear. The germline gives CDR1 MNHNY, CDR2 SVGAGI (reference sequence). This CDR3 comprises 14 residues. Trimming cost V 2 bases and J 2 bases, with 10 bases left between them.

This chain links TRBV2 with TRBJ1-2; D remains ambiguous. Germline loops: CDR1 SNHLY, CDR2 FYNNEI. This CDR3 has 15 amino acids. The ends were cut back, 2 bases at V and 0 bases at J, with 10 bases in the middle. The CDR3 protein is CASSETGWPNYGYTF. The DNA for the CDR3 is TGTGCCAGCAGTGAAACGGGGTGGCCTAACTATGGCTACACCTTC.